This T cell receptor beta chain was sequenced in a study of T cells in Graves' hyperthyroidism and ophthalmopathy. Researchers amplified the TCR beta CDR3 regions from RNA transcripts. First-round RT-PCR targeting the TCR CDR3 was performed with the HTBI primer set. TCRdb processed the multiplex PCR reads anew with MiXCR; each CDR3 protein has one entry. The sample carries a few hundred thousand distinct CDR3 sequences, about 18% recorded once. Study observations and caveats: In validation, the model predicted ophthalmopathy. These predictions came a median about 6.5 months before onset. Ophthalmopathy was separated from stable hyperthyroidism by a 13 V-J model.

Patients were excluded for uncontrolled infection, other autoimmune disease, pregnancy or lactation. In its sample, this clonotype was seen many times. What it binds is not known. Trimming took off 1 base at V and 8 bases at J, with 15 bases between the two ends. The germline CDR1 and CDR2 sequences are SGHAT and FQNNGV. The CDR3 runs 15 residues. This chain connects TRBV11-2 to TRBJ2-4; possible D gene TRBD2, 6 bases. The TCR sequence derives from a young man with Graves' ophthalmopathy. The source material was blood. The CDR3 is CASSLVGLPPDIQYF. The CDR3 nucleotides read TGTGCCAGCAGCTTAGTGGGACTCCCACCAGACATTCAGTACTTC.